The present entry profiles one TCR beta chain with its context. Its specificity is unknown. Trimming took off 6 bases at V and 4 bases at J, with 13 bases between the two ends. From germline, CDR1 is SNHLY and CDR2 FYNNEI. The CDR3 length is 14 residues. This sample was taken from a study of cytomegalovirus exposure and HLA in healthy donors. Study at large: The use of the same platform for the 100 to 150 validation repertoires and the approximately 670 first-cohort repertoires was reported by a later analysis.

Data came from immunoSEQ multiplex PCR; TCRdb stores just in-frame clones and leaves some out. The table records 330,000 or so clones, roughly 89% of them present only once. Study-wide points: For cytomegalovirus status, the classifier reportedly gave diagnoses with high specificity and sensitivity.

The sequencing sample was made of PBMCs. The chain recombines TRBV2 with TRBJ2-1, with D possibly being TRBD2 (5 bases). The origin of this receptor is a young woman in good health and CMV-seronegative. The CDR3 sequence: CASSGGARYNEQFF. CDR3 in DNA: TGTGCCAGCAGCGGAGGCGCTCGTTACAATGAGCAGTTCTTC.